This T cell receptor beta chain is from a study of shared clonotypes between healthy human individuals. V was shortened by 4 bases and J by 2 bases, with 11 bases between the two germline ends. Germline-derived CDR1 and CDR2 are MNHEY and SVGAGI. The CDR3 totals 14 residues. Profiled with immunoSEQ multiplex PCR; TCRdb holds only in-frame clones, not every one. The data hold some 790,000 clones, with 55% to 75% observed a single time. The chain combines TRBV6-5 with TRBJ1-1; no definite D call. This TCR was sampled from a woman in her thirties in good health. Sequencing was carried out using memory CD4+ T cells sorted from blood. Indicated subset: CD45RA-negative fraction. The CDR3 DNA is TGTGCCAGCAGTTCAGGATTGCCCAACACTGAAGCTTTCTTT. Translated: CASSSGLPNTEAFF.